Listed below are T cell receptor beta chains from one sample, sequenced in a study of cytomegalovirus exposure and HLA in healthy donors. Libraries were prepared by immunoSEQ multiplex PCR; TCRdb keeps only in-frame clonotypes and omits some of them. Among over 130,000 clones, around four fifths were seen once, and the ten largest hold 1.4% to 1.5%. Sequencing was performed on PBMCs. These receptors all stem from a man aged 25 to 45 in good health and CMV-seropositive. Both conserved end residues are part of each CDR3. The D gene is left open where the match is weak. Size is omitted from some rows. Given values are once, few, many or a class for expanded clones.

clone_size	v_call	j_call	d_call	cdr3_aa	cdr3_nt
few	TRBV6-5	TRBJ2-7	TRBD2	CASSSTSGGSYEQYF	TGTGCCAGCAGTTCAACTAGCGGGGGCTCCTACGAGCAGTACTTC
NA	TRBV4-1	TRBJ2-1	NA	CASSQEFRTSYNEQFF	TGCGCCAGCAGCCAGGAGTTTCGAACCTCCTACAATGAGCAGTTCTTC
NA	TRBV7-7	TRBJ2-3	TRBD2	CASSYGLEDTDTQYF	TGTGCCAGCAGCTATGGACTAGAGGACACTGATACGCAGTATTTT
NA	TRBV2	TRBJ1-2	NA	CASSEESVYGYTF	TGTGCCAGCAGTGAAGAGAGCGTCTATGGCTACACCTTC
once	TRBV6-5	TRBJ1-4	NA	CASRDRSKNEKLFF	TGTGCCAGCAGAGACAGGTCCAAAAATGAAAAACTGTTTTTT
NA	TRBV19	TRBJ2-2	NA	CASTTAGELFF	TGTGCCAGTACCACAGCCGGGGAGCTGTTTTTT
NA	TRBV18	TRBJ1-6	NA	CASSPWGAVKSPLHF	TGTGCCAGCTCGCCGTGGGGCGCAGTTAAGTCACCCCTCCACTTT
NA	TRBV30	TRBJ2-1	NA	CAWSVNRDNEQFF	TGTGCCTGGAGTGTAAACCGAGACAATGAGCAGTTCTTC
NA	TRBV5-6	TRBJ1-6	NA	CASTDLGRNSPLHF	TGTGCCAGCACCGACTTGGGTAGAAATTCACCCCTCCACTTT
NA	TRBV6-1	TRBJ2-7	NA	CASRPPPGSNYEQYF	TGTGCCAGCAGACCCCCGCCCGGGAGTAACTACGAGCAGTACTTC
NA	TRBV13	TRBJ2-3	TRBD1	CASSRIRGQFTDTQYF	TGTGCCAGCAGCCGAATCCGGGGACAGTTCACAGATACGCAGTATTTT
once	TRBV11-3	TRBJ2-5	NA	CASSLLASQETQYF	TGTGCCAGCAGCTTACTAGCATCACAAGAGACCCAGTACTTC
once	TRBV5-1	TRBJ2-7	NA	CASSLSHQTTYEQYF	TGCGCCAGCAGCTTGTCCCACCAAACTACCTACGAGCAGTACTTC
NA	TRBV9	TRBJ1-5	TRBD1	CASSEGQYSNQPQHF	TGTGCCAGCAGCGAGGGACAGTATAGCAATCAGCCCCAGCATTTT
NA	TRBV7-2	TRBJ2-7	NA	CASSPDRRRLEF	TGTGCCAGCAGCCCCGACCGCCGGAGATTGGAGTTC
NA	TRBV5-5	TRBJ1-5	NA	CASSFQDNPRNQPQHF	TGTGCCAGCAGCTTCCAGGACAATCCCCGCAATCAGCCCCAGCATTTT
NA	TRBV6-1	TRBJ2-6	TRBD2	CASSELGEGRSGANVLTF	TGTGCCAGCAGTGAGCTCGGGGAGGGCCGTTCTGGGGCCAACGTCCTGACTTTC
NA	TRBV5-1	TRBJ2-3	TRBD1	CASRPPRTGRSDTQYF	TGCGCCAGCAGACCCCCCCGGACAGGGAGGTCTGATACGCAGTATTTT
NA	TRBV5-8	TRBJ1-2	NA	CASGDGVSDGYTF	TGTGCCAGCGGCGACGGGGTATCTGATGGCTACACCTTC
NA	TRBV19	TRBJ2-1	TRBD1	CASSPRTGTYNEQFF	TGTGCCAGTAGTCCACGGACAGGGACCTACAATGAGCAGTTCTTC
NA	TRBV11-3	TRBJ2-3	TRBD2	CASSYRTSGYSTDTQYF	TGTGCCAGCAGCTATCGGACTAGCGGGTACAGCACAGATACGCAGTATTTT
once	TRBV6-5	TRBJ2-7	TRBD1	CASRITQGASYEQYF	TGTGCCAGCAGAATAACGCAGGGGGCGTCCTACGAGCAGTACTTC
NA	TRBV2	TRBJ1-1	TRBD1	CASVPHLFRTGGEVAFF	TGTGCCAGCGTACCCCACCTTTTCCGAACAGGGGGCGAGGTAGCTTTCTTT
once	TRBV5-1	TRBJ2-5	TRBD1	CASSLRGQGAETQYF	TGCGCCAGCAGCTTACGCGGACAGGGCGCAGAGACCCAGTACTTC
NA	TRBV7-3	TRBJ2-5	TRBD1	CASSRDRGETQYF	TGTGCCAGCAGCAGGGACAGGGGAGAGACCCAGTACTTC
NA	TRBV4-1	TRBJ1-3	TRBD1	CASSQGQYTGNTIYF	TGCGCCAGCAGCCAGGGACAGTACACTGGAAACACCATATATTTT
NA	TRBV29-1	TRBJ2-1	NA	CSALDEGSYNEQFF	TGCAGCGCCCTCGACGAGGGCTCCTACAATGAGCAGTTCTTC
few	TRBV28	TRBJ1-1	NA	CASTGDTEAFF	TGTGCCAGCACGGGGGACACTGAAGCTTTCTTT
NA	TRBV2	TRBJ2-1	NA	CASRGDTDNEQFF	TGTGCCAGCAGAGGGGACACTGACAATGAGCAGTTCTTC
NA	TRBV2	TRBJ1-6	TRBD1	CASREQGFSPLHF	TGTGCCAGCAGGGAACAGGGGTTCTCACCCCTCCACTTT
NA	TRBV2	TRBJ2-5	TRBD2	CASSEFGLAEETQYF	TGTGCCAGCAGTGAATTCGGACTAGCGGAAGAGACCCAGTACTTC
many	TRBV6-5	TRBJ1-1	NA	CASSLRQVSEAFF	TGTGCCAGCAGTTTGAGACAGGTTTCTGAAGCTTTCTTT
NA	TRBV25-1	TRBJ1-6	TRBD1	CASRADRGNNSPLHF	TGTGCCAGCCGAGCCGACAGGGGCAATAATTCACCCCTCCACTTT
NA	TRBV5-6	TRBJ1-6	TRBD1	CASSLGQGGPYSPLHF	TGTGCCAGCAGCTTGGGACAGGGGGGCCCATACTCACCCCTCCACTTT
once	TRBV5-4	TRBJ2-1	NA	CASSLGIAGSSYNEQFF	TGTGCCAGCAGCTTGGGGATCGCGGGGAGCTCCTACAATGAGCAGTTCTTC
NA	TRBV28	TRBJ2-5	TRBD2	CASSSGLAGVETQYF	TGTGCCAGCAGTTCGGGACTAGCGGGGGTGGAGACCCAGTACTTC
few	TRBV30	TRBJ1-2	TRBD1	CAWSNKDRGLRGYTF	TGTGCCTGGAGTAACAAGGACAGGGGGCTCAGGGGCTACACCTTC
NA	TRBV19	TRBJ2-1	TRBD2	CASSRTSGSAYNEQFF	TGTGCCAGTAGTAGGACTAGCGGGAGTGCCTACAATGAGCAGTTCTTC
NA	TRBV28	TRBJ1-5	NA	CASSLRGAGNQPQHF	TGTGCCAGCAGTTTAAGGGGCGCGGGCAATCAGCCCCAGCATTTT
NA	TRBV4-1	TRBJ2-7	NA	CASSQDQVSLYEQYF	TGCGCCAGCAGCCAAGATCAGGTCAGCTTATACGAGCAGTACTTC
NA	TRBV29-1	TRBJ1-2	NA	CSVDIVQGGYTF	TGCAGCGTTGATATCGTACAGGGTGGCTACACCTTC
NA	TRBV7-9	TRBJ2-7	TRBD1	CASSLFGQGAYEQYF	TGTGCCAGCAGCTTATTCGGACAGGGGGCTTACGAGCAGTACTTC
NA	TRBV15	TRBJ2-2	TRBD2	CATETSPNTGELFF	TGTGCCACCGAGACTAGCCCGAACACCGGGGAGCTGTTTTTT
once	TRBV18	TRBJ1-4	TRBD1	CASSERTGDEKLFF	TGTGCCAGCTCCGAACGGACAGGGGATGAAAAACTGTTTTTT
few	TRBV7-3	TRBJ1-6	NA	CASSLAGGKWSPLHF	TGTGCCAGCAGCTTAGCCGGCGGGAAGTGGTCACCCCTCCACTTT
NA	TRBV29-1	TRBJ2-7	TRBD2	CSVEDRSGSVNEQYF	TGCAGCGTTGAAGATCGTAGCGGGAGTGTCAACGAGCAGTACTTC
NA	TRBV28	TRBJ1-2	NA	CASGTSNYGYTF	TGTGCCAGCGGCACCTCTAACTATGGCTACACCTTC
NA	TRBV30	TRBJ2-5	NA	CAWSSSDGETQYF	TGTGCCTGGAGCTCTAGCGACGGGGAGACCCAGTACTTC
NA	TRBV27	TRBJ1-2	NA	CASSPQGNYGYTF	TGTGCCAGCTCACCTCAGGGGAACTATGGCTACACCTTC
NA	TRBV21-1	TRBJ2-7	NA	CASSKTVYSYEQYF	TGTGCCAGCAGCAAAACGGTGTACTCCTACGAGCAGTACTTC
NA	TRBV6-1	TRBJ2-3	NA	CASSEAVGGPPGGTQYF	TGTGCCAGCAGTGAAGCGGTGGGGGGGCCTCCAGGCGGTACGCAGTATTTT
NA	TRBV5-1	TRBJ2-5	TRBD1	CASSFPQGAGETQYF	TGCGCCAGCAGCTTTCCACAGGGGGCGGGAGAGACCCAGTACTTC
NA	TRBV5-6	TRBJ2-7	NA	CASSFGGGVDEQYF	TGTGCCAGCAGCTTCGGTGGAGGGGTCGACGAGCAGTACTTC
once	TRBV5-1	TRBJ2-1	TRBD1	CASSLIQGAPDEQFF	TGCGCCAGCAGCTTAATCCAGGGGGCGCCGGATGAGCAGTTCTTC
NA	TRBV5-1	TRBJ2-1	NA	CASSLLAAGSNEQFF	TGCGCCAGCAGCTTACTAGCTGCGGGCTCCAATGAGCAGTTCTTC
NA	TRBV5-4	TRBJ2-7	TRBD1	CASSLGGTGSYEQYF	TGTGCCAGCAGCTTGGGCGGGACAGGGTCCTACGAGCAGTACTTC
NA	TRBV4-2	TRBJ2-1	NA	CASSGTRDSRNEQFF	TGTGCCAGCAGCGGAACCCGGGACTCCAGGAACGAGCAGTTCTTC